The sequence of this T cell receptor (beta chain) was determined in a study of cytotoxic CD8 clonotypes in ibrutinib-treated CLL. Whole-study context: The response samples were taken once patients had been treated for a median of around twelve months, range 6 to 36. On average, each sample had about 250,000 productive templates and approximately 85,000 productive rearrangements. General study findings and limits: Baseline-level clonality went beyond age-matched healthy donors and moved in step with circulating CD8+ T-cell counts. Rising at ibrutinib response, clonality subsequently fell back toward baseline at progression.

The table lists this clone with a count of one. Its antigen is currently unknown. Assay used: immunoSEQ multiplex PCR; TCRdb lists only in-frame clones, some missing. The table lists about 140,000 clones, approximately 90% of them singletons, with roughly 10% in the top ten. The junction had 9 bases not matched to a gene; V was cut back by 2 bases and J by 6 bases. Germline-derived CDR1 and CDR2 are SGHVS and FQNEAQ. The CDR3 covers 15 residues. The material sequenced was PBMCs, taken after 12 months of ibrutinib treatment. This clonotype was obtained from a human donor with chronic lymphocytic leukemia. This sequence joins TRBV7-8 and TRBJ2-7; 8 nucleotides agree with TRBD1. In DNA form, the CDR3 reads TGTGCCAGCAGCTTAAAGGGCAGGGGGCATGGCGAGCAGTACTTC. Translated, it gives CASSLKGRGHGEQYF. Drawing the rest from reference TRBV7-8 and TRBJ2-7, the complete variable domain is GAGVSQSPRYKVAKRGQDVALRCDPISGHVSLFWYQQALGQGPEFLTYFQNEAQLDKSGLPSDRFFAERPEGSVSTLKIQRTQQEDSAVYLCASSLKGRGHGEQYFGPGTRLTVT.